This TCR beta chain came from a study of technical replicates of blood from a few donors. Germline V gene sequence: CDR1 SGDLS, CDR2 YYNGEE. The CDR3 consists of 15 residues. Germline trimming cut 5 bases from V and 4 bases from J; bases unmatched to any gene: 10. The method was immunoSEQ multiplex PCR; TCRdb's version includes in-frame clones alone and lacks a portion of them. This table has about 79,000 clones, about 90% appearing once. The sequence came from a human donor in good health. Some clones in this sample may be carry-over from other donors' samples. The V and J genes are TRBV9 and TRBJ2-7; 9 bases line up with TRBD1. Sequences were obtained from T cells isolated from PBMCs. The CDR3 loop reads CASSRVGTGNYEQYF. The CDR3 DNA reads TGTGCCAGCAGTAGGGTGGGGACAGGGAATTACGAGCAGTACTTC.